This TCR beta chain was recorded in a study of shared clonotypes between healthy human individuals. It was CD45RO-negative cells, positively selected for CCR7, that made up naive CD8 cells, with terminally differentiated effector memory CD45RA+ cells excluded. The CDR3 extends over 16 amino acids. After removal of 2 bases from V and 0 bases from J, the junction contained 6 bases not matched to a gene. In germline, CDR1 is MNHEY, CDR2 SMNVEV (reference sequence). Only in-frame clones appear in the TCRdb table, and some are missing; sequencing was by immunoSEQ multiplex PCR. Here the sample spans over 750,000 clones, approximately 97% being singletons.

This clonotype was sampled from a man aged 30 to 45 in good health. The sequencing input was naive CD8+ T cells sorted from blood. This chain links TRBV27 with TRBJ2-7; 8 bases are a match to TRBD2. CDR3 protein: CASSLLGGRSSYEQYF. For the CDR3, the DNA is TGTGCCAGCAGTTTACTCGGCGGGAGGAGCTCCTACGAGCAGTACTTC.